This T cell receptor beta chain is from a study of blood T cell repertoires in COVID-19. Study in general: There were acute and convalescent COVID-19 samples, and they came from the United States, Italy and Spain. In each case, the material was cDNA or gDNA derived from T cells, B-cell-depleted T cells, or PBMCs.

The V gene's germline CDR1 is SGDLS and CDR2 YYNGEE. The CDR3 has 15 amino acids. The V gene lost 2 bases and the J gene lost 3 bases, with 12 bases spanning the gap. Here immunoSEQ multiplex PCR was the method, and the copy in TCRdb shows in-frame clones only, minus some. The data show over 55,000 clones, approximately 88% seen once. This clone was recorded a few times. This TCR was recovered from a man aged 50 to 59 with active COVID-19. This chain links TRBV9 with TRBJ1-5, with D hard to call. The specimen was peripheral blood. CDR3 amino acids: CASSVEGRDNQPQHF. The CDR3, as DNA: TGTGCCAGCAGCGTTGAAGGGAGGGACAATCAGCCCCAGCATTTT.